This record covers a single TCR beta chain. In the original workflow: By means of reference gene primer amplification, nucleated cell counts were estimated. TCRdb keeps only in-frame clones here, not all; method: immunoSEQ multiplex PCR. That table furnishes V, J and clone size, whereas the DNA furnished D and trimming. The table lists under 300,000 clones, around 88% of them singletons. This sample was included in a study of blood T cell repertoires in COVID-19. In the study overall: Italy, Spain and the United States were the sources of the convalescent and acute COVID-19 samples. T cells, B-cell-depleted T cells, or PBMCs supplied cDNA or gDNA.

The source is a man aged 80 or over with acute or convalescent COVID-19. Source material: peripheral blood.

The CDR3 sequence: CASSLRPGGFNQPQHF. As DNA, the CDR3 is TGTGCCAGCAGTCTTCGTCCTGGGGGGTTCAATCAGCCCCAGCATTTT. The V gene is TRBV28, the J gene TRBJ1-5, with TRBD1 as a possible D gene (5 bases). V shed 5 bases and J shed 3 bases, with 17 bases lying between them. This CDR3 region has 16 residues. CDR1 and CDR2 from the germline V gene are MDHEN and SYDVKM.